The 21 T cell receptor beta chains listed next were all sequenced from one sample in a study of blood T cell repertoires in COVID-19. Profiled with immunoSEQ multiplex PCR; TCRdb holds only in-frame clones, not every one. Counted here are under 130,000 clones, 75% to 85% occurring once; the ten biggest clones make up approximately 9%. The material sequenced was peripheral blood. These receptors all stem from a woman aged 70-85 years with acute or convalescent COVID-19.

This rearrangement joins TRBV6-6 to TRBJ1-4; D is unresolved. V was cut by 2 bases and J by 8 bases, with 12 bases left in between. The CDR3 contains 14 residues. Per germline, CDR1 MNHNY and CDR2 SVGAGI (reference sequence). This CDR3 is CASSYAGNGEKLFF. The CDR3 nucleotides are TGTGCCAGCAGTTACGCCGGGAACGGCGAAAAACTGTTTTTT.

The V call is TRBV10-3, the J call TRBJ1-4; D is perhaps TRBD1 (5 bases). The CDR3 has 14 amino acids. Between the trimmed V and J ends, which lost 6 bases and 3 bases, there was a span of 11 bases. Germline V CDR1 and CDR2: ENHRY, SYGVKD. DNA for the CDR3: TGTGCCATCAGAAGGGGCTTGTCTAATGAAAAACTGTTTTTT. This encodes CAIRRGLSNEKLFF.

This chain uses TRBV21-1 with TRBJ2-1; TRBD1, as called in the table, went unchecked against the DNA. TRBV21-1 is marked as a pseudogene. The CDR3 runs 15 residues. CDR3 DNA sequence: TGTGCCAGCAGCAAGGACAGGGTGGTCTACAATGAGCAGTTCTTC. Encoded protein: CASSKDRVVYNEQFF.

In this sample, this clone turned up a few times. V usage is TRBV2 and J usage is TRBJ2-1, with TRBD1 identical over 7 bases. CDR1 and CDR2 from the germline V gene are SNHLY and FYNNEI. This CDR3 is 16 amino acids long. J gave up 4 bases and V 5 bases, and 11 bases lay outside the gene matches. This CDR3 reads CASSLRQGPIYNEQFF. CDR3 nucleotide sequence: TGTGCCAGCAGTCTAAGACAGGGCCCCATATACAATGAGCAGTTCTTC.

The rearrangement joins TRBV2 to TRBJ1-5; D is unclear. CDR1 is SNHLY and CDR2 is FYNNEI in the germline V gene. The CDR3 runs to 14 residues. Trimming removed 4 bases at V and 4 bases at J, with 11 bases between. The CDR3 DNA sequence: TGTGCCAGCAGTGTTGGACTTCCGAATCAGCCCCAGCATTTT. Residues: CASSVGLPNQPQHF.

The CDR3 is CASSLGTGNYEQYF. The DNA of the CDR3 is TGTGCCAGCAGCTTGGGGACAGGGAACTACGAGCAGTACTTC. The rearrangement joins TRBV11-2 to TRBJ2-7; TRBD1 agrees at 9 bases. V shed 3 bases, J shed 3 bases, and the junction held 3 bases outside the gene matches. Germline V gene data show CDR1 as SGHAT and CDR2 as FQNNGV. The CDR3 length is 14 residues. Variable domain in full (rest from reference TRBV11-2 and TRBJ2-7): EAGVAQSPRYKIIEKRQSVAFWCNPISGHATLYWYQQILGQGPKLLIQFQNNGVVDDSQLPKDRFSAERLKGVDSTLKIQPAKLEDSAVYLCASSLGTGNYEQYFGPGTRLTVT.

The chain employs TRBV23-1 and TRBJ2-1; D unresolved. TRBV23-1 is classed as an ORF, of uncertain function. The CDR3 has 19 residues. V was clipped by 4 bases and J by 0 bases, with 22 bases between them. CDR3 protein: CASSPPPEDLWSSYNEQFF. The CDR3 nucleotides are TGCGCCAGCAGTCCCCCCCCCGAAGACTTGTGGAGCTCCTACAATGAGCAGTTCTTC.

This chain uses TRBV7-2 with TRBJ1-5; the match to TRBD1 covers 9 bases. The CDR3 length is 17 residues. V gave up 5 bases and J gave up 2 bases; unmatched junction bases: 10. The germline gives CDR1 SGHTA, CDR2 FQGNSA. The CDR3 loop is CASSPGTGNRGNQPQHF. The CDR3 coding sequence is TGTGCCAGCAGCCCGGGGACAGGGAATCGAGGCAATCAGCCCCAGCATTTT.

The CDR3 DNA reads TGTGCCAGCAGCTCCCAGCGGGAGGGCCGATGGGAGACCCAGTACTTC. It codes for CASSSQREGRWETQYF. The chain employs TRBV9 and TRBJ2-5, with 10 bases identical to TRBD2. The CDR3 is made up of 16 amino acids. Losses at the gene ends were 4 bases for V and 5 bases for J; bases not matched to a gene: 11. The germline gives CDR1 SGDLS, CDR2 YYNGEE.

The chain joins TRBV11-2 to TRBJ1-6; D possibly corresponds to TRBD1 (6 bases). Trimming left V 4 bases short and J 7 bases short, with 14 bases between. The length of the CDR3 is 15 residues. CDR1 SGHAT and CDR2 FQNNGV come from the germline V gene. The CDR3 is CASSSRTEENSPLHF. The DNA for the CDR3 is TGTGCCAGCAGCTCGAGGACAGAAGAAAATTCACCCCTCCACTTT.

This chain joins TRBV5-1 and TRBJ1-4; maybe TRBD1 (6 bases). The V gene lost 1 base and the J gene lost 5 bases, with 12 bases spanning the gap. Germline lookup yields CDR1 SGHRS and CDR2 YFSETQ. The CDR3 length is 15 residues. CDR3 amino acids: CASSLFTGRNEKLFF. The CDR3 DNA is TGCGCCAGCAGCTTGTTTACAGGGCGGAATGAAAAACTGTTTTTT.

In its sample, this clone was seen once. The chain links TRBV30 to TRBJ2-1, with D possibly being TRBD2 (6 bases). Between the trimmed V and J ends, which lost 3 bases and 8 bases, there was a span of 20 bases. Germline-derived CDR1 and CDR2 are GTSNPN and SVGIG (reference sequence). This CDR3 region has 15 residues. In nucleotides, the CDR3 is TGTGCCTGGAGCCCCCCAGCGGGCTTGGGTGATGAGCAGTTCTTC. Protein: CAWSPPAGLGDEQFF.

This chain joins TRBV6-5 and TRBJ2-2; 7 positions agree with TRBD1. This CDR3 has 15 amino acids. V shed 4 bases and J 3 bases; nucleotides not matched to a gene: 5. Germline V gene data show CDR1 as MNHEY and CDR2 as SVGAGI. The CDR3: CASSSWDSDTGELFF. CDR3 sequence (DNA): TGTGCCAGCAGTTCTTGGGACAGCGACACCGGGGAGCTGTTTTTT.

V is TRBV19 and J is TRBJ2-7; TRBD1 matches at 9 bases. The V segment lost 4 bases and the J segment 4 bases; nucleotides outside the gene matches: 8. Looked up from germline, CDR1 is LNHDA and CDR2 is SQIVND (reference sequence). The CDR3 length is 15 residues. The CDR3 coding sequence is TGTGCCAGTAGTACACCGGGACAGGGCCCTTACGAGCAGTACTTC. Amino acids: CASSTPGQGPYEQYF.

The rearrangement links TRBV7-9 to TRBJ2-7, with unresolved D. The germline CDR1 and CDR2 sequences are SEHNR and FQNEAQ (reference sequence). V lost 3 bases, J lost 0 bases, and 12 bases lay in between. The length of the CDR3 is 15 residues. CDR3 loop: CASSFGGISSYEQYF. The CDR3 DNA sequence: TGTGCCAGCAGCTTTGGTGGTATCAGCTCCTACGAGCAGTACTTC. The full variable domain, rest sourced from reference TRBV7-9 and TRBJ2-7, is DTGVSQNPRHKITKRGQNVTFRCDPISEHNRLYWYRQTLGQGPEFLTYFQNEAQLEKSRLLSDRFSAERPKGSFSTLEIQRTEQGDSAMYLCASSFGGISSYEQYFGPGTRLTVT.

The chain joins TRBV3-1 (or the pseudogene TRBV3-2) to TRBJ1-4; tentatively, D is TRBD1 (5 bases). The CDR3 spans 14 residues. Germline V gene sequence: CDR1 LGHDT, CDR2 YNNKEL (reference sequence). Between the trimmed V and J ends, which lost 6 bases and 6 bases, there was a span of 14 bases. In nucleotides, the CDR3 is TGTGCCAGCAGTACCCAACAGGAATATGAAAAACTGTTTTTT. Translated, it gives CASSTQQEYEKLFF.

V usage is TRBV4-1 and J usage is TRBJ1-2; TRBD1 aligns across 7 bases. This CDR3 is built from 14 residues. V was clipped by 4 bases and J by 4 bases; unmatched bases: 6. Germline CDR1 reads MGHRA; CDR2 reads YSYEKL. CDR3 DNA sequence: TGCGCCAGCAGCCGTGGACAGGCTTCCTATGGCTACACCTTC. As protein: CASSRGQASYGYTF.

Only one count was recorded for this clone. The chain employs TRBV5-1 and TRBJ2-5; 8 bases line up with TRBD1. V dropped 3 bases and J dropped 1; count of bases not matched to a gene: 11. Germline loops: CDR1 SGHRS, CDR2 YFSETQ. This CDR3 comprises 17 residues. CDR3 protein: CASSSNIGTGTQETQYF. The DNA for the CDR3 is TGCGCCAGCAGCTCAAATATTGGGACAGGTACCCAAGAGACCCAGTACTTC.

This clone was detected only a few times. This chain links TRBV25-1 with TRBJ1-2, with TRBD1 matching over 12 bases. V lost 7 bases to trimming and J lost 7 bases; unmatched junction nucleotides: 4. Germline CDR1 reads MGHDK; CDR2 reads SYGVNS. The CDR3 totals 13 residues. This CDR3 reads CASTGTGGLGYTF. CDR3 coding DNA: TGTGCCAGCACGGGGACAGGGGGCCTTGGCTACACCTTC.

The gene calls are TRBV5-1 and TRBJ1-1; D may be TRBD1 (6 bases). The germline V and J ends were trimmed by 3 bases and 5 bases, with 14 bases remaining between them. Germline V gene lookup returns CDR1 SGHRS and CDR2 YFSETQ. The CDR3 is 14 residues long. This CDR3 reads CASSWGPQMTEAFF. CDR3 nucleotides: TGCGCCAGCAGCTGGGGGCCCCAGATGACTGAAGCTTTCTTT.

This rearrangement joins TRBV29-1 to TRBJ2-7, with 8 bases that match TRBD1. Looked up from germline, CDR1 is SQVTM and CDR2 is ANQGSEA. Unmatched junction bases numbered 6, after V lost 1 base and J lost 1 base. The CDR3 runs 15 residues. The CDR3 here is CSVEGARGLSYEQYF. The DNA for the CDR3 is TGCAGCGTTGAAGGGGCCAGGGGGCTGTCCTACGAGCAGTACTTC.